The clone carrying this T cell receptor (beta chain) has ten or more counts. These data are taken from a study of T-cell reconstitution after alpha-beta-depleted transplantation in children. TCRbeta library preparation incorporated unique molecular identifiers. TCRdb reprocessed the PCR reads via MiXCR and lists one record per CDR3 protein. The sample includes 150,000 to 200,000 distinct CDR3 sequences, about 6.8% seen only once; the top ten take 3%. The CDR3 loop spans 15 amino acids. Germline values: CDR1 ENHRY, CDR2 SYGVKD. Trimming pared 5 bases from V and 1 base from J, leaving 11 bases between. Here the sequenced sample was PBMCs from the stem cell graft donor, taken from the stem cell graft. The chain carries TRBV10-3 and TRBJ2-2; D gene unclear. This TCR came from a human donor who donated a stem cell graft to a child with Wiskott-Aldrich syndrome. The CDR3 spells CAISKRAGNTGELFF. The CDR3 bases are TGTGCCATCAGTAAAAGGGCAGGGAACACCGGGGAGCTGTTTTTT.